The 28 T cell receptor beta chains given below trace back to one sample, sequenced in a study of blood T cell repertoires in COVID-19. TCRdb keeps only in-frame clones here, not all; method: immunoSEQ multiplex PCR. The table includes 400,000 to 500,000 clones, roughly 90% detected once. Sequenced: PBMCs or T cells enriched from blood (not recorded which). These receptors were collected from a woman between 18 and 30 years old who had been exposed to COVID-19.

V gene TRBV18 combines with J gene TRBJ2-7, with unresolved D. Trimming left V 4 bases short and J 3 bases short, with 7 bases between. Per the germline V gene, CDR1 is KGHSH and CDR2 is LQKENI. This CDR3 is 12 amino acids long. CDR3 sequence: CASSQQDYEQYF. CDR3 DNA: TGTGCCAGCTCACAGCAGGACTACGAGCAGTACTTC.

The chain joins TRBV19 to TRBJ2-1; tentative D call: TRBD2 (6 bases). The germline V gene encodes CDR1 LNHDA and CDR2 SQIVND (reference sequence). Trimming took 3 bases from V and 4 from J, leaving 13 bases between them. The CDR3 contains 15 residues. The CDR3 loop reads CASSIGTGVYNEQFF. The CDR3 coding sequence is TGTGCCAGTAGTATCGGGACGGGGGTTTACAATGAGCAGTTCTTC.

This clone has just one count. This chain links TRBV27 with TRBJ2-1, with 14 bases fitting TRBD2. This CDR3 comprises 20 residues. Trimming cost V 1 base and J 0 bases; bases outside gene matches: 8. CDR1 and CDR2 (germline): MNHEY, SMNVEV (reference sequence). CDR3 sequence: CASSLFPGLAGASSYNEQFF. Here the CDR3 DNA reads TGTGCCAGCAGTTTATTCCCGGGACTAGCGGGGGCGTCCTCCTACAATGAGCAGTTCTTC.

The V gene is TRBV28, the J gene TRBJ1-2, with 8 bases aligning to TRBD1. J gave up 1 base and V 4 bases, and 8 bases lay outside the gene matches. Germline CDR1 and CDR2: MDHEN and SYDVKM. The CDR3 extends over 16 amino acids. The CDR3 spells CASSSAGGNFNYGYTF. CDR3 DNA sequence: TGTGCCAGCAGTTCGGCAGGGGGCAACTTTAACTATGGCTACACCTTC.

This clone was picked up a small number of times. The CDR3 nucleotides are TGTGCCAGCAGTTCCACTACAGGGGGCTTTGAAGCTTTCTTT. It encodes CASSSTTGGFEAFF. The chain has TRBV28 and TRBJ1-1, with 9 bases matching TRBD1. J was trimmed by 7 bases and V by 4 bases; bases with no gene match: 7. Germline V gene data show CDR1 as MDHEN and CDR2 as SYDVKM. This CDR3 comprises 14 residues.

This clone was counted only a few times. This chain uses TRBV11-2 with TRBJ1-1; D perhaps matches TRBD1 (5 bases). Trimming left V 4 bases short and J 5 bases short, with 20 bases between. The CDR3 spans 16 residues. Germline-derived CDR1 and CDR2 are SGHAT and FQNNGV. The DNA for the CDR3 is TGTGCCAGCAGCTCGGTTGACGGGGGGGGTTGGACTGAAGCTTTCTTT. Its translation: CASSSVDGGGWTEAFF.

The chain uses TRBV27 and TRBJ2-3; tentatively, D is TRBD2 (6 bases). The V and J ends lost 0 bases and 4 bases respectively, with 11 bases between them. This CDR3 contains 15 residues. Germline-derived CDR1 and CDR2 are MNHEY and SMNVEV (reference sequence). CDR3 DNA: TGTGCCAGCAGTTTATCACGGGGGTTCTCAGATACGCAGTATTTT. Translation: CASSLSRGFSDTQYF.

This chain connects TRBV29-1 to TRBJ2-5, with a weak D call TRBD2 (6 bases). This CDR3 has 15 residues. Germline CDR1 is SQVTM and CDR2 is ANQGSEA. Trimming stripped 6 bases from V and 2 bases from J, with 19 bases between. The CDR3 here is CSVRRGGAGQETQYF. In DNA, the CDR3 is TGCAGCGTCCGACGGGGAGGCGCAGGGCAAGAGACCCAGTACTTC.

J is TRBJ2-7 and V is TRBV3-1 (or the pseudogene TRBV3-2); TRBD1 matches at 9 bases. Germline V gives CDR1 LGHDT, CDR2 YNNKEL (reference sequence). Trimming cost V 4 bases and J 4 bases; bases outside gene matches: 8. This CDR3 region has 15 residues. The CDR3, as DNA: TGTGCCAGCAGCCCCTCGGACAGGGGATTGTACGAGCAGTACTTC. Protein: CASSPSDRGLYEQYF.

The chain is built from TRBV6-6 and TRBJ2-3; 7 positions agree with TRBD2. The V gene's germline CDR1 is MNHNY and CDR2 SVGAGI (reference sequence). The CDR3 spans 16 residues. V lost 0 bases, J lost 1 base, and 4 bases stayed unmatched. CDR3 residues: CASSYSERGGTDTQYF. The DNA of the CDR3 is TGTGCCAGCAGTTACTCCGAACGGGGGGGCACAGATACGCAGTATTTT.

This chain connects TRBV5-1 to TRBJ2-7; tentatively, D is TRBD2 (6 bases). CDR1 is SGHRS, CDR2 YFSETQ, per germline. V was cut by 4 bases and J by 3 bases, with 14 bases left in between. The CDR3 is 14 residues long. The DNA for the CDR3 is TGCGCCAGCAGCCCGGGAGACGGAAACTACGAGCAGTACTTC. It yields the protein CASSPGDGNYEQYF.

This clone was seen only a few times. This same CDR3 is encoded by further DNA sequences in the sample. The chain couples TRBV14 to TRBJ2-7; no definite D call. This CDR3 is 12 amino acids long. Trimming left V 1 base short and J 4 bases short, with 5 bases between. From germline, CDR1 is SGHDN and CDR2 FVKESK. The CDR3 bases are TGTGCCAGCAGCCAAGTACAATACGAGCAGTACTTC. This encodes CASSQVQYEQYF.

The CDR3: CASSLQQGQPQHF. CDR3 bases: TGTGCCAGCAGTTTGCAACAGGGGCAGCCCCAGCATTTT. The chain links TRBV28 to TRBJ1-5; 7 nucleotides line up with TRBD1. Germline V lookup: CDR1 MDHEN, CDR2 SYDVKM. There are 13 residues in the CDR3. V trimming: 3 bases; J trimming: 7 bases; junction bases outside the gene matches: 3.

In DNA, the CDR3 is TGTGCCAGCAGCTTAGAGCGGGCTTTGAACACTGAAGCTTTCTTT. Translation: CASSLERALNTEAFF. This chain connects TRBV7-9 to TRBJ1-1; no reliable D call. The CDR3 totals 15 residues. With 1 base removed from V and 0 bases from J, the gap between germline ends came to 9 bases. Germline assignment: CDR1 SEHNR and CDR2 FQNEAQ (reference sequence).

CDR3: CASSVVGTTTEGQFF. In DNA form, the CDR3 reads TGTGCCAGCAGCGTAGTGGGGACTACCACTGAGGGGCAGTTCTTC. The V call is TRBV9, the J call TRBJ2-1; TRBD2 agrees at 7 bases. This CDR3 has 15 amino acids. Germline-derived CDR1 and CDR2 are SGDLS and YYNGEE. Trimming at V came to 0 bases and at J to 12 bases, leaving 12 bases not matched to a gene.

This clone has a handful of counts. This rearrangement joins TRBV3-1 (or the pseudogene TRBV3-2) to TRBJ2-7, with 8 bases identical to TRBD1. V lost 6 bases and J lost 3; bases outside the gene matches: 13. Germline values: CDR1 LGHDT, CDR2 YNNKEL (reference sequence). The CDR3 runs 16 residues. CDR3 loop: CASRAQGADPNYEQYF. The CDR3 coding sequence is TGTGCCAGCAGGGCGCAGGGGGCCGATCCAAACTACGAGCAGTACTTC.

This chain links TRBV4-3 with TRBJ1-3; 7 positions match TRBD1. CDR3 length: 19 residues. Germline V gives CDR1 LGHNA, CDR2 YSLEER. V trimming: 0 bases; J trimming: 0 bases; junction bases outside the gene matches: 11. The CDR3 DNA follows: TGCGCCAGCAGCCAAGATAAATTGGGGACAGCCAACTCTGGAAACACCATATATTTT. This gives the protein CASSQDKLGTANSGNTIYF.

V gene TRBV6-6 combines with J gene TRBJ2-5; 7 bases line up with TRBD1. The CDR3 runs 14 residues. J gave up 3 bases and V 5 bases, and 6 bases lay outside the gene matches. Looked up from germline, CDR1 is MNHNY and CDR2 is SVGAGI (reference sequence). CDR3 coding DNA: TGTGCCAGCAGTCAGTGGGACAGAAAAGAGACCCAGTACTTC. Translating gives CASSQWDRKETQYF.

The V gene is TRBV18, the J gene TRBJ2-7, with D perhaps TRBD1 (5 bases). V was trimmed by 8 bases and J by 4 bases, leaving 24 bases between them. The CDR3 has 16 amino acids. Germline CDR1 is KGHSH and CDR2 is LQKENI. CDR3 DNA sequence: TGTGCCAGCACGTTTGCGAGGACACCTGCCTATTACGAGCAGTACTTC. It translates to CASTFARTPAYYEQYF.

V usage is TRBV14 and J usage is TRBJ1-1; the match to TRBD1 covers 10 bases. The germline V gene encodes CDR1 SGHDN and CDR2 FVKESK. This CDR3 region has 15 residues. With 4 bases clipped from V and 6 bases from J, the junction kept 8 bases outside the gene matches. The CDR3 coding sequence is TGTGCCAGCAGCCGACAGGGGGCAGGGCCCGCTGAAGCTTTCTTT. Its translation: CASSRQGAGPAEAFF.

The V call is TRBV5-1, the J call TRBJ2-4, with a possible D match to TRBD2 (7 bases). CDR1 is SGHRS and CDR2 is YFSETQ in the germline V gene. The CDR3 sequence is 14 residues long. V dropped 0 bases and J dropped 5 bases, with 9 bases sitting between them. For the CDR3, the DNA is TGCGCCAGCAGCTTGGGCGGGGGCGAAAACATTCAGTACTTC. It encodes CASSLGGGENIQYF.

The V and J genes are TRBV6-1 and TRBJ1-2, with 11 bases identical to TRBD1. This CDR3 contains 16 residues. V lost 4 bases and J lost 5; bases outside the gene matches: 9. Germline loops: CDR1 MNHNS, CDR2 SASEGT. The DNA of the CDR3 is TGTGCCAGCAGTGGATCCGGGACAGGGGGGCGGTATGGCTACACCTTC. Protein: CASSGSGTGGRYGYTF.

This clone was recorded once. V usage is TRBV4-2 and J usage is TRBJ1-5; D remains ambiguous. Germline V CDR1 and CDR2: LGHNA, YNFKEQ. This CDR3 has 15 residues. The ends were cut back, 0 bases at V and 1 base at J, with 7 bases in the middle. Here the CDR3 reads CASSQDMRSNQPQHF. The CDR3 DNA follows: TGTGCCAGCAGCCAAGATATGCGGAGCAATCAGCCCCAGCATTTT.

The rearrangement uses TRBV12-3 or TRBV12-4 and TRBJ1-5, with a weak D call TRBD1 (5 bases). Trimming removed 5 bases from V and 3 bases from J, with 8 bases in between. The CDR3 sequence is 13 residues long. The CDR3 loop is CASSRQTNQPQHF. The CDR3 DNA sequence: TGTGCCAGCAGTAGACAGACCAATCAGCCCCAGCATTTT.

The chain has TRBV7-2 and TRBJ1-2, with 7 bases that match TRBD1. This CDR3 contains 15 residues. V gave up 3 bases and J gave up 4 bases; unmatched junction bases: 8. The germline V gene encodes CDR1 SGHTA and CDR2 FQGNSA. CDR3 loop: CASSFDRAGGYGYTF. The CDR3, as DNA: TGTGCCAGCAGCTTCGACAGGGCAGGCGGCTATGGCTACACCTTC. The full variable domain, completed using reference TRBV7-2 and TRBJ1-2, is GAGVSQSPSNKVTEKGKDVELRCDPISGHTALYWYRQSLGQGLEFLIYFQGNSAPDKSGLPSDRFSAERTGGSVSTLTIQRTQQEDSAVYLCASSFDRAGGYGYTFGSGTRLTVV.

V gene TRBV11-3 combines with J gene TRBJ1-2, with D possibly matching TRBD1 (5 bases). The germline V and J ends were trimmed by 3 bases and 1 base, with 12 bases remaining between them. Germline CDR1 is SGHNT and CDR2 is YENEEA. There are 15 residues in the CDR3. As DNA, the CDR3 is TGTGCCAGCAGCTTCCAGGGATCTGTTAACTATGGCTACACCTTC. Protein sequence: CASSFQGSVNYGYTF.

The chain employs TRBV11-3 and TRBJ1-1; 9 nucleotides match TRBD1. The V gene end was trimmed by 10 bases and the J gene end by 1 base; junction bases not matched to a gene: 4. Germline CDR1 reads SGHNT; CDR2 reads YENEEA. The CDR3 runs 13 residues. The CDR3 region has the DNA TGTGCCATCCAGGGACAGGGGAACACTGAAGCTTTCTTT. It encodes CAIQGQGNTEAFF. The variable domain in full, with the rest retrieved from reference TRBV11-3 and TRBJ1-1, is EAGVVQSPRYKIIEKKQPVAFWCNPISGHNTLYWYLQNLGQGPELLIRYENEEAVDDSQLPKDRFSAERLKGVDSTLKIQPAELGDSAVYLCAIQGQGNTEAFFGQGTRLTVV.

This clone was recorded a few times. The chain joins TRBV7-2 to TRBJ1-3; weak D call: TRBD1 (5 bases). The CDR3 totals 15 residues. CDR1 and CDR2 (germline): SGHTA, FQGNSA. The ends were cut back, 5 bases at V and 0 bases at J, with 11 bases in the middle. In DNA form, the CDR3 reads TGTGCCAGCAGCATAGGGACTTTCTCTGGAAACACCATATATTTT. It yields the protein CASSIGTFSGNTIYF.